The entry below gives a single T cell receptor (beta chain) sequence along with its context. From germline, CDR1 is SGHNT and CDR2 YYREEE (reference sequence). The CDR3 contains 17 residues. J lost 5 bases, V lost 4 bases, and 13 bases had no gene match. The sample originates from a study of T cell changes during pregnancy in multiple sclerosis. Only in-frame clones appear in the TCRdb table, and some are missing; sequencing was by immunoSEQ multiplex PCR. The profile shows more than 60,000 clones, roughly nine tenths of them singletons. The chain recombines TRBV5-4 with TRBJ2-7; TRBD1 agrees at 12 bases. The specimen comprised CD4+ T cells from peripheral blood mononuclear cells, sampled in the third trimester of pregnancy. The TCR sequence derives from a female donor in good health, enrolled as a control in a pregnancy study. The CDR3 region is CASSTGTGGGLSDEQYF. CDR3 nucleotide sequence: TGTGCCAGCAGCACCGGGACAGGGGGCGGGTTGTCCGACGAGCAGTACTTC.